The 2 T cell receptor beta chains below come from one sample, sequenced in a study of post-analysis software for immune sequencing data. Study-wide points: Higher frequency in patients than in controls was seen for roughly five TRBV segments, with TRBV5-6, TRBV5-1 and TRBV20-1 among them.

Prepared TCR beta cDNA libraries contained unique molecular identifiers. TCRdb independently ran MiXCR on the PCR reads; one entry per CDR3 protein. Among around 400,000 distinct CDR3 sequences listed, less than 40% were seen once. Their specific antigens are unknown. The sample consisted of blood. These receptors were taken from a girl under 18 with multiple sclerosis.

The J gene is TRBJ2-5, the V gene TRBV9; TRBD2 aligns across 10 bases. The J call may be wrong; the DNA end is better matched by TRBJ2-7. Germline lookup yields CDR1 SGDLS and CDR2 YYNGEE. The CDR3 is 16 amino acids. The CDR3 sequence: CASSVGTSGGAYEQYF. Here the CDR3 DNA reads TGTGCCAGCAGCGTAGGGACCAGCGGGGGGGCTTACGAGCAGTACTTC.

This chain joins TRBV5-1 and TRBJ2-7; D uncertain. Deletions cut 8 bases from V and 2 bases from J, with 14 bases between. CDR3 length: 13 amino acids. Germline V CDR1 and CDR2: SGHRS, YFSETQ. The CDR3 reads CASRRTEPYEQYF. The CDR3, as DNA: TGCGCCAGTCGTAGGACCGAACCCTACGAGCAGTACTTC.